This T cell receptor (beta chain) was identified in a study of vaccination and CD4 T cells after COVID-19. Treatment noted: roughly 11-day PBMC culture with coronavirus spike peptide pools or control peptides (ViraFEST assay). First, ViraFEST expanded antigen-specific T cells with peptide pools, and next it sequenced the TCRs. PBMCs were cultured at over 1.5 million per well with 9.5 to 10 IU/ml IL-2 and approximately 10 ug/ml peptide pools. General study results and limits: Nearly all convalescent vaccine-specific clones, 304 of 307, recognized only SARS-CoV-2 spike.

The study sequenced cultured CD4+ T cell DNA using the Oncomine TCR Beta short-read assay. MiXCR, run by TCRdb on the PCR reads, gives a single entry per CDR3 protein. The sample yields about 15,000 distinct CDR3 sequences, less than 70% seen once. Points on this clonotype: Its target is not known.

Sequencing used CD4+ T cells from blood, cultured in vitro, obtained before SARS-CoV-2 vaccination. The sequence derives from a human donor who had recovered from COVID-19.

The CDR3 reads CAISERDRPFF. The DNA for the CDR3 is TGTGCCATCAGTGAACGGGACAGGCCGTTCTTT. The chain joins TRBV10-3 to TRBJ1-1; 8 bases align to TRBD1. Germline V lookup: CDR1 ENHRY, CDR2 SYGVKD. The J segment lost 14 bases and the V segment lost 3 bases, leaving 5 bases of the junction unmatched. The CDR3 length is 11 residues.